A selection of T cell receptor beta chains follows, all from one sample in a study of graft-versus-host responses after intestinal transplantation. Assay used: immunoSEQ multiplex PCR; TCRdb lists only in-frame clones, some missing. Among some 85,000 clones, roughly 92% were seen once, and the ten largest hold about 0.4%. Their antigens remain unidentified. Sequences were derived from unstimulated CD8+ T cells sorted from spleen or lymph node cells, sampled before transplant. All receptors come from a human donor who was the organ donor for an intestinal transplant. Both conserved end residues are part of each CDR3. The order of the fields is clone size, J gene, V gene, D gene, CDR3 protein, CDR3 DNA. The D gene is left open where the match is weak. Clone size is shown for a subset of rows, as once, few, many or a class of expanded clone.

>-|TRBJ2-7|TRBV19|-
CASSMISSHRDICSYEQYF
TGTGCCAGTAGTATGATTAGTAGTCACCGGGACATATGCTCCTACGAGCAGTACTTC
>-|TRBJ2-1|TRBV2|TRBD2
CASRKTSGGGTHNEQFF
TGTGCCAGCAGAAAGACTAGCGGGGGGGGAACTCACAATGAGCAGTTCTTC
>-|TRBJ2-3|TRBV11-2|-
CASSLGAGSTDTQYF
TGTGCCAGCAGCTTAGGTGCAGGCAGCACAGATACGCAGTATTTT
>-|TRBJ2-3|TRBV6-6|TRBD2
CASSYSGGGADTQYF
TGTGCCAGCAGTTACTCTGGCGGGGGGGCAGATACGCAGTATTTT
>-|TRBJ2-7|TRBV12-5|TRBD2
CASGTTGTSGLYEQYF
TGTGCTAGTGGTACCACCGGGACTAGCGGCCTCTACGAGCAGTACTTC
>-|TRBJ2-7|TRBV6-6|-
CASSGTRGEQYF
TGTGCCAGCAGCGGTACTCGTGGCGAGCAGTACTTC
>-|TRBJ2-1|TRBV13|TRBD2
CASSPGLAGGEQFF
TGTGCCAGCAGCCCCGGACTAGCGGGGGGTGAGCAGTTCTTC
>once|TRBJ1-2|TRBV14|-
CASSQVRGNEANYGYTF
TGTGCCAGCAGCCAAGTTCGAGGGAATGAGGCTAACTATGGCTACACCTTC
>-|TRBJ1-2|TRBV11-1|-
CASSRSGEGSGYTF
TGTGCCAGCAGCCGCTCGGGGGAAGGAAGTGGCTACACCTTC
>-|TRBJ2-7|TRBV18|TRBD2
CASSAGTSGASSYEQYF
TGTGCCAGCTCAGCCGGGACTAGCGGGGCGAGCTCCTACGAGCAGTACTTC
>-|TRBJ2-7|TRBV4-2|-
CASSQGGLSYEQYF
TGTGCCAGCAGCCAAGGGGGCTTATCCTACGAGCAGTACTTC
>-|TRBJ2-7|TRBV12-5|-
CASGLPNSDEQYF
TGTGCTAGTGGTCTCCCAAATAGCGACGAGCAGTACTTC
>-|TRBJ1-2|TRBV28|-
CASSLGRYYGYTF
TGTGCCAGCAGCTTAGGCCGCTACTATGGCTACACCTTC
>-|TRBJ2-1|TRBV4-1|-
CASSLLSPPSVDEQFF
TGCGCCAGCAGCCTCCTCTCCCCTCCCTCTGTAGATGAGCAGTTCTTC
>-|TRBJ2-7|TRBV6-1|TRBD1
CASTELGQVLYEQYF
TGTGCCAGCACCGAACTGGGACAGGTTCTGTACGAGCAGTACTTC
>-|TRBJ2-3|TRBV4-3|TRBD1
CASSQENRGRPTDTQYF
TGCGCCAGCAGCCAAGAAAACAGGGGCCGCCCCACAGATACGCAGTATTTT
>-|TRBJ2-7|TRBV7-9|TRBD1
CASSWDRDYEQYF
TGTGCCAGCAGCTGGGACAGAGACTACGAGCAGTACTTC
>-|TRBJ2-5|TRBV6-5|-
CASSYGLTVEETQYF
TGTGCCAGCAGTTACGGCCTGACAGTAGAAGAGACCCAGTACTTC